This TCR beta chain was obtained from a study of blood T cells in healthy people across ages. This CDR3 is 17 amino acids long. Trimming removed 1 base at V and 0 bases at J, with 14 bases between. The germline CDR1 and CDR2 sequences are MGHRA and YSYEKL. PCR was performed a second time for about 7 to 12 cycles using a sample-barcoded 5' primer and a J-beta primer mix. TCRdb redid the calling of the 5' RACE reads with MiXCR, one entry per CDR3 protein. The sample includes more than 750,000 distinct CDR3 sequences, 25% to 30% seen only once; the top ten take roughly a tenth. This clonotype has just a few counts. These data are also associated with another study on T cells of mothers and their children. That source notes: Relative to unrelated pairs, biologically related mother-child dyads exhibited marginally greater, non-significant overlap.

This chain uses TRBV4-1 with TRBJ2-3; unclear D gene. This sequence originates from a woman between 35 and 50 years old in good health. Sequenced material: blood. The CDR3 loop reads CASSQGMGSSSTDTQYF. The CDR3 DNA reads TGCGCCAGCAGCCAAGGAATGGGTAGCTCTAGCACAGATACGCAGTATTTT.